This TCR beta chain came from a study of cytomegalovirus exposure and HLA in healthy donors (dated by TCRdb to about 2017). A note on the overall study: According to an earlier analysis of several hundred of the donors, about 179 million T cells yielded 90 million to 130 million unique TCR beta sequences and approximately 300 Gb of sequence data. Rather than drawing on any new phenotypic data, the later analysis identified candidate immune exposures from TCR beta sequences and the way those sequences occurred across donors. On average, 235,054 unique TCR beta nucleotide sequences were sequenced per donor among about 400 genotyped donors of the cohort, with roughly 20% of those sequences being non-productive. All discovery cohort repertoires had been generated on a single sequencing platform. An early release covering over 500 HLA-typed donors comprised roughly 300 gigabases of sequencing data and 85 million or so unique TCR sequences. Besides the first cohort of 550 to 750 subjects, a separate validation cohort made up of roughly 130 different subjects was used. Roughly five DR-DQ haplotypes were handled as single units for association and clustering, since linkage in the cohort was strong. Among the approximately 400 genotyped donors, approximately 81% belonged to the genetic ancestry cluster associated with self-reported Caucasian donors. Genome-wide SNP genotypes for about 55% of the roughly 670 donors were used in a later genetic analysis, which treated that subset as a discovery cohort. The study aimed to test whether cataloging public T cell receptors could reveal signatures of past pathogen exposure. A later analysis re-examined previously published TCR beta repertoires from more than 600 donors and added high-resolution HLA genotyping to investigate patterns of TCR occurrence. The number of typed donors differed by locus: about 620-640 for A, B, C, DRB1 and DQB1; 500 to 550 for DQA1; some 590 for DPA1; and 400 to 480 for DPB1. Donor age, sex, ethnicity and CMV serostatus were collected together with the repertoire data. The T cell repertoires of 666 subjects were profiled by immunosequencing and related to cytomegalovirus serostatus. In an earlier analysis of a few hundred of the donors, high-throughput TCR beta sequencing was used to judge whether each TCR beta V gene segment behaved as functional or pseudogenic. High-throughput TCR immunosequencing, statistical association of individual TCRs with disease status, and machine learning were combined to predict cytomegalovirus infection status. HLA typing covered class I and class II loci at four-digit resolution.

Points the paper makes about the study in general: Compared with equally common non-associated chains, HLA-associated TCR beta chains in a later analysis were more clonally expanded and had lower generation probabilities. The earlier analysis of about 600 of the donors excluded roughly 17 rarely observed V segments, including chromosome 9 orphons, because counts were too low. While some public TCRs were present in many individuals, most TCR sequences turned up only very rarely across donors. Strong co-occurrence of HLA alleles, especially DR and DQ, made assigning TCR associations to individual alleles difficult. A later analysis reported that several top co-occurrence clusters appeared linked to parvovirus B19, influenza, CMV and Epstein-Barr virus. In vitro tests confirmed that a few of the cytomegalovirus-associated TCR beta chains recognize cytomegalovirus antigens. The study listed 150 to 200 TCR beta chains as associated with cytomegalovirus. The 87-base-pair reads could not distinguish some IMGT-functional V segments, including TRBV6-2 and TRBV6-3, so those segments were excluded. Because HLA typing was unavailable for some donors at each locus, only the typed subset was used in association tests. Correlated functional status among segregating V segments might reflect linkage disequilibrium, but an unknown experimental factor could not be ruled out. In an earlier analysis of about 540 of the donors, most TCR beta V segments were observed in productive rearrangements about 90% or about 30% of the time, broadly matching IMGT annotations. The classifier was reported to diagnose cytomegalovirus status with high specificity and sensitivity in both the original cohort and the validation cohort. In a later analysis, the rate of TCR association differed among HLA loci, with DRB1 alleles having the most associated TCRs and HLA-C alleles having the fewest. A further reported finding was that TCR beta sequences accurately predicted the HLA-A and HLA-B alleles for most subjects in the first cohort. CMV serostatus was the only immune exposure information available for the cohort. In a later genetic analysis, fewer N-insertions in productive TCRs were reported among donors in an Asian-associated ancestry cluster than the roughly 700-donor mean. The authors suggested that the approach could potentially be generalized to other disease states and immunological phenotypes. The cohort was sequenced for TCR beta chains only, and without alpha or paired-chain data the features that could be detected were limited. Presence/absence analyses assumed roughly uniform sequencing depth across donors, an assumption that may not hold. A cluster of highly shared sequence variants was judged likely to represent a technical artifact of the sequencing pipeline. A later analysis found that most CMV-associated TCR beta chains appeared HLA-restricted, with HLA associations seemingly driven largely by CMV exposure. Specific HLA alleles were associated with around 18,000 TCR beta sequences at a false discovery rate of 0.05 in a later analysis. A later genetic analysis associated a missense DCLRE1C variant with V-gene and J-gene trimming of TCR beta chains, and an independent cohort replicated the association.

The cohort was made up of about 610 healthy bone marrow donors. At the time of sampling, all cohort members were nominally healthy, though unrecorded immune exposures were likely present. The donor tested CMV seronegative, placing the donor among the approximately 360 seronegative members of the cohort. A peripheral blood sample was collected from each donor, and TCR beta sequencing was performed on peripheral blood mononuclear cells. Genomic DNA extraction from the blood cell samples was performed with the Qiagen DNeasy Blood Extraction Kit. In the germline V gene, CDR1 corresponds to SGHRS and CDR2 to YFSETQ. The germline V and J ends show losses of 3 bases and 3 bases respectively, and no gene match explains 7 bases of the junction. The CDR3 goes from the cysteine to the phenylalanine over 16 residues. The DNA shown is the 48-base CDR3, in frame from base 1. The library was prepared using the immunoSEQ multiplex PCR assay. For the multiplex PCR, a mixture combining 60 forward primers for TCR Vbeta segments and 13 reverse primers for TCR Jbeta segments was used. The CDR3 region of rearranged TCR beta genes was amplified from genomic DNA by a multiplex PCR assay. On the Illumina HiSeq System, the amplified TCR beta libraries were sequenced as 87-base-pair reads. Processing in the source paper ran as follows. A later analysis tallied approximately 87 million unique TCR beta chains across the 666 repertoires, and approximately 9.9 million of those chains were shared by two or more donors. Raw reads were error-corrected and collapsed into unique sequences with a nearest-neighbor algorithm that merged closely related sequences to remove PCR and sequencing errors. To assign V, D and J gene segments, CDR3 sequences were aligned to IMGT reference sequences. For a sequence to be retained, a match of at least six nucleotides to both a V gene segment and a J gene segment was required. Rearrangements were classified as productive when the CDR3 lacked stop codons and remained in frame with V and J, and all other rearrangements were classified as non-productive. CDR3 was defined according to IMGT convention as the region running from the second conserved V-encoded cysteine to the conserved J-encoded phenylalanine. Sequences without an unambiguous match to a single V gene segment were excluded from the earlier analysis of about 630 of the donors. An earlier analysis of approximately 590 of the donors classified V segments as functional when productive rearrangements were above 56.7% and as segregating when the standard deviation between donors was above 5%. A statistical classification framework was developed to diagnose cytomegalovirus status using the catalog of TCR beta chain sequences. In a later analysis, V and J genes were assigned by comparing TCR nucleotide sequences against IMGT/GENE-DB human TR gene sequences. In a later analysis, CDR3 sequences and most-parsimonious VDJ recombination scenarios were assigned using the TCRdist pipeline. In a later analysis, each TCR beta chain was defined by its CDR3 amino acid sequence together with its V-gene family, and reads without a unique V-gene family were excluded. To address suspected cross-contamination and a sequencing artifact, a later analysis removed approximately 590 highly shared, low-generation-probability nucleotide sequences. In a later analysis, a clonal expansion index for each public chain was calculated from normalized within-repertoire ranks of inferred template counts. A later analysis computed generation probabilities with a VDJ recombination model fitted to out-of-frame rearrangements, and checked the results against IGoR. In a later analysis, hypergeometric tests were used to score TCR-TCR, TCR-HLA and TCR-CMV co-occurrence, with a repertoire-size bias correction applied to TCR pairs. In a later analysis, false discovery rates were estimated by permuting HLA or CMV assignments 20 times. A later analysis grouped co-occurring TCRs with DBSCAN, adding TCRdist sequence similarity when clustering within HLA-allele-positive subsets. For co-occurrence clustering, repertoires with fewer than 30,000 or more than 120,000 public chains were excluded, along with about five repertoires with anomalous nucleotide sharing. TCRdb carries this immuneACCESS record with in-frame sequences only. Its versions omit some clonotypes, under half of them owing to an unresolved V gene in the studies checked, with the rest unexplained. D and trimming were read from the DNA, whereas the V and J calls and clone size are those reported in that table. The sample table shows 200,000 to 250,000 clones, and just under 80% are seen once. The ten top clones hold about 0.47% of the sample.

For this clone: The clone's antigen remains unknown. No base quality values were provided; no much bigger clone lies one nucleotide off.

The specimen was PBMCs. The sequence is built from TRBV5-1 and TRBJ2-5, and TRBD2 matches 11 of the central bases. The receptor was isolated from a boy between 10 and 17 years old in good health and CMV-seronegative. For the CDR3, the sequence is CASSSLTSGIEETQYF. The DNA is TGCGCCAGCAGCTCGCTGACTAGCGGGATAGAAGAGACCCAGTACTTC. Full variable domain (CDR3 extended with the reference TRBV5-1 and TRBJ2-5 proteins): KAGVTQTPRYLIKTRGQQVTLSCSPISGHRSVSWYQQTPGQGLQFLFEYFSETQRNKGNFPGRFSGRQFSNSRSEMNVSTLELGDSALYLCASSSLTSGIEETQYFGPGTRLLVL.